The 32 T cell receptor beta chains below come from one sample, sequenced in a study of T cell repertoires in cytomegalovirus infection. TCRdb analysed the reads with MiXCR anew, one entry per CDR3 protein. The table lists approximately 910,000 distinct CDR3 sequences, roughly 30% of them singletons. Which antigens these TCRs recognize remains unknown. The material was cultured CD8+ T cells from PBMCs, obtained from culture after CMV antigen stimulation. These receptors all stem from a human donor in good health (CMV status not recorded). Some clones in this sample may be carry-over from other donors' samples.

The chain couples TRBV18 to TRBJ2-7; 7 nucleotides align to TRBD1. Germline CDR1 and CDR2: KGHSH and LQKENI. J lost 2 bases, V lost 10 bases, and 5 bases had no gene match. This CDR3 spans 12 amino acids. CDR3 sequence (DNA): TGTGCCACTGGACAGGCTACCTACGAGCAGTACTTC. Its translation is CATGQATYEQYF.

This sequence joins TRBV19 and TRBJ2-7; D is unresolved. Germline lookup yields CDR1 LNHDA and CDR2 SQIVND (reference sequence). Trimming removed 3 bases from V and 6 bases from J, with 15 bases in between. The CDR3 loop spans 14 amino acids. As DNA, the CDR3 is TGTGCCAGTAGTATCCCCAGCTCCCTCGGCGAGCAGTACGTC. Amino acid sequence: CASSIPSSLGEQYV.

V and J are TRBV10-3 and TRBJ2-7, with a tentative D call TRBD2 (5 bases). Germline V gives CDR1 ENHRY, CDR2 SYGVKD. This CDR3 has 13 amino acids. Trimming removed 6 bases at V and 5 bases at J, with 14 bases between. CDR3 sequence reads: CAISLKAVDEQYF. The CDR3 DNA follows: TGTGCCATCAGCCTAAAAGCGGTCGACGAGCAGTACTTC.

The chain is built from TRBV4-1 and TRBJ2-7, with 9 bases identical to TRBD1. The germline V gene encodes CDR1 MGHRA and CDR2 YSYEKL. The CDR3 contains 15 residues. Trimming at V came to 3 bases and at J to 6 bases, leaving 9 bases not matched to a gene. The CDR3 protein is CASSHPGQGFSEQYV. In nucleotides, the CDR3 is TGCGCCAGCAGCCACCCGGGACAGGGATTTAGCGAGCAGTACGTC.

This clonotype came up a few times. CDR3 coding DNA: TGTGCCAGCAGCCAGCGGCGGGCGGGGAACTACAATGAGCAGTTCTTC. Protein sequence: CASSQRRAGNYNEQFF. This chain joins TRBV27 and TRBJ2-1, with D perhaps matching TRBD2 (6 bases). Germline CDR1 reads MNHEY; CDR2 reads SMNVEV (reference sequence). V was shortened by 6 bases and J by 3 bases, with 18 bases between the two germline ends. There are 16 residues in the CDR3.

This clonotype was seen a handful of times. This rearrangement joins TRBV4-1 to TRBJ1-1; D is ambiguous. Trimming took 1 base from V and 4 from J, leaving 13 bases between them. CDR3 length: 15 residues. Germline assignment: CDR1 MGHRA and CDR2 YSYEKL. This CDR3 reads CASSQVPSGSTEAFF. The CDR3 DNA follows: TGCGCCAGCAGCCAAGTGCCCAGTGGGAGCACTGAAGCTTTCTTT.

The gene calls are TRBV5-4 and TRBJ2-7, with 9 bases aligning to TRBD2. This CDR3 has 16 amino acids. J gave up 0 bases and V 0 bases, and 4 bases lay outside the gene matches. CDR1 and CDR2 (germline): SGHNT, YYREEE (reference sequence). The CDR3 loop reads CASSLDAGGYSYEQYF. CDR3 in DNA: TGTGCCAGCAGCTTGGATGCGGGGGGGTACTCCTACGAGCAGTACTTC.

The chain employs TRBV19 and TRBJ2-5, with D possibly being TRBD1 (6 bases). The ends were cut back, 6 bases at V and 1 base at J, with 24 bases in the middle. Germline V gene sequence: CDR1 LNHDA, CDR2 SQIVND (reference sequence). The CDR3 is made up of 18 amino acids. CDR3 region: CASSPTSGDIRFQETQYF. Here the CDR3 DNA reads TGTGCCAGTAGCCCAACATCAGGGGACATCCGCTTCCAAGAGACCCAGTACTTC.

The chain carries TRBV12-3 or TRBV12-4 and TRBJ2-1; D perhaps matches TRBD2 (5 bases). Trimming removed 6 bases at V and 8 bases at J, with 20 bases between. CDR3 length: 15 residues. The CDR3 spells CASRRAERAWDEQFF. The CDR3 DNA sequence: TGTGCCAGCAGACGCGCTGAGAGGGCTTGGGATGAGCAGTTCTTC.

In DNA form, the CDR3 reads TGTGCCAGCAGCTTAGACTTTATGGGTCTTAACACTGAAGCTTTCTTT. Amino acids: CASSLDFMGLNTEAFF. The chain combines TRBV7-6 with TRBJ1-1; no clear D gene. Germline loops: CDR1 SGHVS, CDR2 FNYEAQ. The ends were cut back, 1 base at V and 2 bases at J, with 14 bases in the middle. The CDR3 is made up of 16 amino acids.

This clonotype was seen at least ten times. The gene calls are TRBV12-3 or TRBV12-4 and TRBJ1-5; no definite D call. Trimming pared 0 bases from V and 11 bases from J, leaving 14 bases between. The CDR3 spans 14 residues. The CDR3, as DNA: TGTGCCAGCAGTTTAGCGACCACCTCATTGGCCCAGCATTTT. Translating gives CASSLATTSLAQHF.

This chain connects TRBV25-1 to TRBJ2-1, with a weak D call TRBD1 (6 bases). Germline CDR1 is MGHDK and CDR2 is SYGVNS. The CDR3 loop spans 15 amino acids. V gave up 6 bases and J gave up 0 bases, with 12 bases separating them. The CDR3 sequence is CASSRTAFSYNEQFF. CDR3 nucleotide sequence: TGTGCCAGCAGCCGGACAGCCTTCTCCTACAATGAGCAGTTCTTC. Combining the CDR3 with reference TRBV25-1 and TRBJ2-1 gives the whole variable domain EADIYQTPRYLVIGTGKKITLECSQTMGHDKMYWYQQDPGMELHLIHYSYGVNSTEKGDLSSESTVSRIRTEHFPLTLESARPSHTSQYLCASSRTAFSYNEQFFGPGTRLTVL.

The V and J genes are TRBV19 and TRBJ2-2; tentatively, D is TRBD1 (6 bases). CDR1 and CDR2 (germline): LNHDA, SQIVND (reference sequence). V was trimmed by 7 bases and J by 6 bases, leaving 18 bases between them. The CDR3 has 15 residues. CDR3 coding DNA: TGTGCCAGTAACGCGATTCCACAGGGAGCCGGGGAGCTGTTTTTT. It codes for CASNAIPQGAGELFF.

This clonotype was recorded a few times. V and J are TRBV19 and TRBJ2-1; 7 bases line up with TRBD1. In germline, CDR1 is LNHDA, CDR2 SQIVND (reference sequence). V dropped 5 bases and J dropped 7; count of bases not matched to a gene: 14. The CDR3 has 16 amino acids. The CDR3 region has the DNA TGTGCCAGTAGTCCAGACGGGGACAGATTATTAAATGAGCAGTTCTTC. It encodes CASSPDGDRLLNEQFF.

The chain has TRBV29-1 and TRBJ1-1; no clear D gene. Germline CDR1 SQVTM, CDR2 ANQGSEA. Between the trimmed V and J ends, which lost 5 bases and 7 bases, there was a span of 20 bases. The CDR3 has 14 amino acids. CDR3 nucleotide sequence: TGCAGCGTTATCCCGTGGGAGGGAGCTGTTGAAGCTTTCTTT. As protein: CSVIPWEGAVEAFF. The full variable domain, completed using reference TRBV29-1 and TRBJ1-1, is SAVISQKPSRDICQRGTSLTIQCQVDSQVTMMFWYRQQPGQSLTLIATANQGSEATYESGFVIDKFPISRPNLTFSTLTVSNMSPEDSSIYLCSVIPWEGAVEAFFGQGTRLTVV.

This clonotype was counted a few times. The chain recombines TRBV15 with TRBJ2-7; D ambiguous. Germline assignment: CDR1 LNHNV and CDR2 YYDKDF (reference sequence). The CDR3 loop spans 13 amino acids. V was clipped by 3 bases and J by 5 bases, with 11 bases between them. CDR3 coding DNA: TGTGCCACCAGCAGCGATTATCGGGACGAGCAGTACGTC. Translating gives CATSSDYRDEQYV.

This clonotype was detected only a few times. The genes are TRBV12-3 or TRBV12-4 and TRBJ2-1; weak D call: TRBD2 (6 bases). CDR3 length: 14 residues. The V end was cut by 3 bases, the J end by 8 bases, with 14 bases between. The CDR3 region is CASSLVGGKDEQFF. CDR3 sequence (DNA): TGTGCCAGCAGTTTGGTTGGCGGGAAAGATGAGCAGTTCTTC.

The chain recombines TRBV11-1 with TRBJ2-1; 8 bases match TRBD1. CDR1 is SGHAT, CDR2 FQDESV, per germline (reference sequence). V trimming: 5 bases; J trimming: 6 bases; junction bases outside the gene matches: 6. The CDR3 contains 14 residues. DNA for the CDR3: TGTGCCAGCAGCGTTTTTGGACAGGGCAATGAGCAGTTCTTC. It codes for CASSVFGQGNEQFF.

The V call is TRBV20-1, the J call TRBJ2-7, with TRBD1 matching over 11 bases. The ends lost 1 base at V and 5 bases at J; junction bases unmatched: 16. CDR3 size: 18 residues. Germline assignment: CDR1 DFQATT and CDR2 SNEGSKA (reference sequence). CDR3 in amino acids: CSARGLTGQGVIIDEQYV. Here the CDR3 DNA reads TGCAGTGCTAGAGGACTTACGGGACAGGGGGTAATTATCGACGAGCAGTACGTC.

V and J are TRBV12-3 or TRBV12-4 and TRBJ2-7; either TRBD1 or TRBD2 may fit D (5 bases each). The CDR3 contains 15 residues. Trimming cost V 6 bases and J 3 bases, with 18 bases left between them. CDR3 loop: CASSRIRDRVYEQYF. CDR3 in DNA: TGTGCCAGCAGCAGGATCCGGGACCGAGTCTACGAGCAGTACTTC.

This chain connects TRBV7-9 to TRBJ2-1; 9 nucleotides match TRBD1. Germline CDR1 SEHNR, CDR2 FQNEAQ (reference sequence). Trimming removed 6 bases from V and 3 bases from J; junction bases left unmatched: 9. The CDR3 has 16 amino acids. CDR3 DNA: TGTGCCAGCAGACCTCCTACGGGACAGGGCTACAATGAGCAGTTCTTC. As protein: CASRPPTGQGYNEQFF.

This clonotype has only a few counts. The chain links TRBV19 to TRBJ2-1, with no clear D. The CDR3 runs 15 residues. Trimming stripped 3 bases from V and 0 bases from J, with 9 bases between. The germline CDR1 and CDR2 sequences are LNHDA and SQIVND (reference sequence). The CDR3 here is CASSMMGSSYNEQFF. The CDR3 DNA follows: TGTGCCAGTAGTATGATGGGTAGCTCCTACAATGAGCAGTTCTTC.

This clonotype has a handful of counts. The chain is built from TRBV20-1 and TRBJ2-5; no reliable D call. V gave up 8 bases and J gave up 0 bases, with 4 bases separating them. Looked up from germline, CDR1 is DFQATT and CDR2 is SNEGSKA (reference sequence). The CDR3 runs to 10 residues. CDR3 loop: CSTYQETQYF. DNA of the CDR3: TGCAGTACGTACCAAGAGACCCAGTACTTC.

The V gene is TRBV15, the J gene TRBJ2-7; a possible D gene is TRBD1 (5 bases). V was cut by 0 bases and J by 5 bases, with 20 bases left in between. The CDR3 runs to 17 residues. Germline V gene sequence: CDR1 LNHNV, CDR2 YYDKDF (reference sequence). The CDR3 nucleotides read TGTGCCACCAGCAGAGATCCCCTCGGTAAGGGGTGGAACGAGCAGTACGTC. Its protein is CATSRDPLGKGWNEQYV.

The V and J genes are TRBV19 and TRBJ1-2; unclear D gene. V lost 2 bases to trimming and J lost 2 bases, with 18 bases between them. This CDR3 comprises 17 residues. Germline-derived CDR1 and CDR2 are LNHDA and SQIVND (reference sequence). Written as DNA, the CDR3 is TGTGCCAGTAGTATACCCTCCGGTGGAGCGCAGAACTATGGCTACACCTTC. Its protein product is CASSIPSGGAQNYGYTF.

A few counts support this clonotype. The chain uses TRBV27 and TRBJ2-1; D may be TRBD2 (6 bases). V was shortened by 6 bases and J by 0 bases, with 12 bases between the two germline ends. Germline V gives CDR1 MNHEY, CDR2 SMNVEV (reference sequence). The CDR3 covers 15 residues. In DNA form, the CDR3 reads TGTGCCAGCAGACTTTCTAGCGTCTCCTACAATGAGCAGTTCTTC. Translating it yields CASRLSSVSYNEQFF.

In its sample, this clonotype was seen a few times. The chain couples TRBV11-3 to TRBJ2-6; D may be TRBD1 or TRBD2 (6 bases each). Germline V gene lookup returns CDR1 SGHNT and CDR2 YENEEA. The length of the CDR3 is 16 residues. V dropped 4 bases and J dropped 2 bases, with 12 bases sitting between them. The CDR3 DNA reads TGTGCCAGCAGCTCGCGTAGGGGGGCTGGGGCCAACGTCCTGACTTTC. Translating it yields CASSSRRGAGANVLTF.

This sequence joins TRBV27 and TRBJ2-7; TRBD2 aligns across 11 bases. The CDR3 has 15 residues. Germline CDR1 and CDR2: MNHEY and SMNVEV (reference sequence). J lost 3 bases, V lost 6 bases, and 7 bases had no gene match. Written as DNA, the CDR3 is TGTGCCAGCAGCCCTAGCGGGGGGCTGAACTACGAGCAGTACTTC. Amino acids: CASSPSGGLNYEQYF.

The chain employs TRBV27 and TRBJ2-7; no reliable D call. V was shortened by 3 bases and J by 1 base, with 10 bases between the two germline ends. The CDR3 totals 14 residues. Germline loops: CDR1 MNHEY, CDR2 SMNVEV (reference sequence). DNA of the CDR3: TGTGCCAGCAGTTTGATAGGAACTTCCTACGAGCAGTACTTC. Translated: CASSLIGTSYEQYF.

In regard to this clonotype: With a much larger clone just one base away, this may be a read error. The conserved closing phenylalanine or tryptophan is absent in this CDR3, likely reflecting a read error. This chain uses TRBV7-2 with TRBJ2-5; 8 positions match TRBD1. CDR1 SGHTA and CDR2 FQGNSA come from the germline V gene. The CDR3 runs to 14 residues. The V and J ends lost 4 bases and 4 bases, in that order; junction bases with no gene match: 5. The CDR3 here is CASSSQGEPETQYS. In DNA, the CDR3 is TGTGCCAGCAGCTCACAGGGGGAGCCAGAGACCCAGTACTCC.

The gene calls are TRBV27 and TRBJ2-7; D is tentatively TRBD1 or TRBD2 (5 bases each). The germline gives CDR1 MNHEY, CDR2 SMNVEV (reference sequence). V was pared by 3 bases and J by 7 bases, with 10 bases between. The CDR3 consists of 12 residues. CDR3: CASSFGGREQYF. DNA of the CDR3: TGTGCCAGCAGTTTTGGGGGTCGGGAGCAGTACTTC.

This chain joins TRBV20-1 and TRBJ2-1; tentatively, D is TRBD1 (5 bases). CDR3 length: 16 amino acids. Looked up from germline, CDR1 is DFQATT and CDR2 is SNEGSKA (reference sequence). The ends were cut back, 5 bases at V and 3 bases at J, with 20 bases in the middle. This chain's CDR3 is CSAYITGSIVYNEQFF. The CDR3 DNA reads TGCAGTGCTTATATTACAGGTTCCATTGTCTACAATGAGCAGTTCTTC.